This T cell receptor beta chain was documented in a study of cytomegalovirus exposure and HLA in healthy donors. Remarks on this clone: What it binds is unknown.

At sampling all donors were nominally healthy, likely with unrecorded immune exposures. The PCR was carried out with 60 Vbeta primers and 13 Jbeta primers. Assay: immunoSEQ multiplex PCR; the TCRdb copy retains only in-frame clones and omits some. The sample lists more than 110,000 clones, about two thirds occurring once. This CDR3 is built from 17 residues. The V gene lost 4 bases and the J gene lost 2 bases, with 17 bases spanning the gap. The germline V gene encodes CDR1 MGHRA and CDR2 YSYEKL. Study-level results: Analysis performed later showed TCR beta chains linked to HLA being more clonally expanded than equally common others. Most TCR sequences proved rare, with some public TCRs found in many donors.

The sample was PBMCs. This receptor was identified in a woman aged 55 to 70 in good health and CMV-seropositive. The chain links TRBV4-1 to TRBJ1-4; D is perhaps TRBD1 (6 bases). CDR3 in amino acids: CASSLRGGFVTNEKLFF. The CDR3 DNA sequence: TGCGCCAGCAGCCTGAGAGGGGGTTTCGTGACTAATGAAAAACTGTTTTTT.